This T cell receptor (beta chain) was sequenced in a study of blood T cell repertoires in COVID-19. With 6 bases clipped from V and 11 bases from J, the junction kept 8 bases outside the gene matches. The CDR3 runs to 13 residues. Germline V CDR1 and CDR2: MRHNA, SNTAGT. TCRdb's table, derived via immunoSEQ multiplex PCR, lists solely in-frame clones and lacks some. The sample lists about 62,000 clones; 86% were seen once. This clone was observed a single time. The material sequenced was peripheral blood. The V gene is TRBV6-4, the J gene TRBJ2-1, with TRBD1 matching over 9 bases. This TCR derives from a woman aged 80 or over with acute or convalescent COVID-19. CDR3 nucleotides: TGTGCCAGCAGGAGGGACAGGGTAGGTCAGCAGTTCTTC. Amino acids: CASRRDRVGQQFF.